The 18 T cell receptor beta chains given below trace back to one sample, sequenced in a study of T cell repertoires in cytomegalovirus infection. TCRdb recomputed calls from the reads with MiXCR, one row per CDR3 protein. The data contain around 530,000 distinct CDR3 sequences, around a quarter of them seen just once; the ten biggest clones take up roughly 13%. Sequenced material: PBMCs. Every receptor here comes from a human donor in good health (CMV status not recorded). Some clones in this sample may be carry-over from other donors' samples.

The rearrangement joins TRBV28 to TRBJ2-1, with TRBD2 identical over 8 bases. This CDR3 has 14 residues. Per germline, CDR1 MDHEN and CDR2 SYDVKM. V was pared by 5 bases and J by 2 bases, with 2 bases of the junction left unmatched. The CDR3 region has the DNA TGTGCCAGCAGTAGCGGGAGCGCCTACAATGAGCAGTTCTTC. Protein sequence: CASSSGSAYNEQFF.

The chain links TRBV20-1 to TRBJ1-1; no firm D call. This CDR3 is built from 13 residues. Germline loops: CDR1 DFQATT, CDR2 SNEGSKA (reference sequence). Deletions cut 3 bases from V and 0 bases from J, with 8 bases between. The CDR3 here is CSASNTLNTEAFF. CDR3 bases: TGCAGTGCTAGTAACACCCTGAACACTGAAGCTTTCTTT.

Only a few counts were recorded for this clonotype. The chain couples TRBV5-1 to TRBJ1-1; 10 bases are a match to TRBD1. Looked up from germline, CDR1 is SGHRS and CDR2 is YFSETQ. V lost 4 bases to trimming and J lost 1 base; unmatched junction nucleotides: 7. The CDR3 has 16 residues. The CDR3 region is CASSTGQGGGNTEAFF. The CDR3 nucleotides are TGCGCCAGCAGCACTGGACAGGGGGGGGGGAACACTGAAGCTTTCTTT.

This clonotype was seen a handful of times. The chain couples TRBV7-6 to TRBJ2-7; possibly TRBD2 for D (6 bases). The V gene's germline CDR1 is SGHVS and CDR2 FNYEAQ. This CDR3 has 14 amino acids. The V end lost 2 bases, the J end lost 4 bases, and 12 bases lay between the germline ends. The CDR3: CASSLRGDFYEQYF. DNA of the CDR3: TGTGCCAGCAGCTTACGAGGGGACTTTTACGAGCAGTACTTC. The whole variable domain, filled in from reference TRBV7-6 and TRBJ2-7, reads GAGVSQSPRYKVTKRGQDVALRCDPISGHVSLYWYRQALGQGPEFLTYFNYEAQQDKSGLPNDRFSAERPEGSISTLTIQRTEQRDSAMYRCASSLRGDFYEQYFGPGTRLTVT.

This clonotype turned up a few times. The V call is TRBV20-1, the J call TRBJ1-6; 8 bases are shared with TRBD1. The CDR3 spans 14 residues. Trimming cost V 2 bases and J 10 bases; bases outside gene matches: 7. The germline V gene has CDR1 DFQATT and CDR2 SNEGSKA (reference sequence). DNA for the CDR3: TGCAGTGCTAGACTACGACAGGGGAGATCACCCCTCCACTTT. Encoded protein: CSARLRQGRSPLHF.

The chain carries TRBV20-1 and TRBJ1-1, with a tentative D call TRBD1 (5 bases). This CDR3 region has 14 residues. V lost 0 bases and J 5 bases, leaving 13 bases between the germline ends. Germline assignment: CDR1 DFQATT and CDR2 SNEGSKA (reference sequence). In nucleotides, the CDR3 is TGCAGTGCTAGAGATCCCCAGGACAAGACTGAAGCTTTCTTT. It is translated as CSARDPQDKTEAFF.

The CDR3 sequence is CSASVAGAPHEQYF. In DNA, the CDR3 is TGCAGTGCTAGTGTCGCGGGAGCCCCCCACGAGCAGTACTTC. The rearrangement links TRBV20-1 to TRBJ2-7; 7 nucleotides agree with TRBD2. Germline trimming cut 3 bases from V and 5 bases from J; bases unmatched to any gene: 10. Germline CDR1 reads DFQATT; CDR2 reads SNEGSKA (reference sequence). The CDR3 loop spans 14 amino acids.

This clonotype was detected a few times. The chain employs TRBV18 and TRBJ2-5; possible D gene TRBD2, 6 bases. Trimming took 2 bases from V and 1 from J, leaving 8 bases between them. This CDR3 is built from 14 residues. CDR1 is KGHSH and CDR2 is LQKENI in the germline V gene. The CDR3 DNA follows: TGTGCCAGCTCACCAGCGGGGACCCAAGAGACCCAGTACTTC. Residues: CASSPAGTQETQYF.

This rearrangement joins TRBV12-3 or TRBV12-4 to TRBJ2-7, with TRBD1 identical over 7 bases. V lost 8 bases, J lost 0 bases, and 1 base stayed unmatched. This CDR3 has 12 amino acids. The CDR3: CASRDSSYEQYF. CDR3 nucleotides: TGTGCCAGCCGGGACAGCTCCTACGAGCAGTACTTC.

This clonotype was seen a few times. The gene calls are TRBV7-2 and TRBJ1-2; D is perhaps TRBD1 (6 bases). The V gene's germline CDR1 is SGHTA and CDR2 FQGNSA. This CDR3 region has 15 residues. With 5 bases removed from V and 1 base from J, the gap between germline ends came to 14 bases. The CDR3 region has the DNA TGTGCCAGCAGCCTGCGGGACACTCTTAACTATGGCTACACCTTC. It yields the protein CASSLRDTLNYGYTF.

J is TRBJ2-3 and V is TRBV27, with D possibly being TRBD2 (5 bases). Trimming cost V 4 bases and J 0 bases, with 8 bases left between them. Germline V gene data show CDR1 as MNHEY and CDR2 as SMNVEV (reference sequence). The CDR3 spans 14 residues. This chain's CDR3 is CASSWLASTDTQYF. The CDR3 DNA reads TGTGCCAGCAGTTGGCTAGCTAGCACAGATACGCAGTATTTT.

The chain carries TRBV11-3 and TRBJ2-1; perhaps TRBD2 as D (5 bases). Trimming took 2 bases from V and 4 from J, leaving 12 bases between them. Germline V gene sequence: CDR1 SGHNT, CDR2 YENEEA. This CDR3 is built from 15 residues. The CDR3 DNA follows: TGTGCCAGCAGCTTAAATTTAGCGAGGTACAATGAGCAGTTCTTC. The encoded protein is CASSLNLARYNEQFF.

The chain employs TRBV28 and TRBJ1-1; D perhaps matches TRBD1 (6 bases). The CDR3 contains 13 residues. The germline V gene has CDR1 MDHEN and CDR2 SYDVKM. The V and J ends lost 6 bases and 7 bases respectively, with 15 bases between them. The CDR3 here is CASSSGTRFEAFF. In nucleotides, the CDR3 is TGTGCCAGCAGCTCCGGGACAAGATTTGAAGCTTTCTTT.

The chain has TRBV19 and TRBJ2-1, with D perhaps TRBD1 (6 bases). This CDR3 contains 14 residues. Trimming removed 5 bases from V and 7 bases from J, with 15 bases in between. The germline V gene has CDR1 LNHDA and CDR2 SQIVND (reference sequence). The CDR3 reads CASSVTWTVNEQFF. For the CDR3, the DNA is TGTGCCAGTAGTGTAACCTGGACAGTTAATGAGCAGTTCTTC.

This clonotype was seen at least ten times. This rearrangement joins TRBV7-6 to TRBJ2-1, with D maybe TRBD2 (6 bases). Germline V lookup: CDR1 SGHVS, CDR2 FNYEAQ. The CDR3 totals 17 residues. The V end was cut by 5 bases, the J end by 8 bases, with 25 bases between. The CDR3 region is CASSRGSTRPGVDEQFF. CDR3 nucleotides: TGTGCCAGCAGCCGTGGATCGACTAGGCCCGGGGTGGATGAGCAGTTCTTC.

J is TRBJ2-1 and V is TRBV15; D unresolved. V lost 1 base and J 7 bases, leaving 11 bases between the germline ends. The CDR3 contains 14 residues. Germline V CDR1 and CDR2: LNHNV, YYDKDF (reference sequence). The CDR3 spells CATSRGVVRNEQFF. CDR3 coding DNA: TGTGCCACCAGCAGAGGGGTCGTGAGGAATGAGCAGTTCTTC. Supplemented by reference TRBV15 and TRBJ2-1, the full variable domain reads DAMVIQNPRYQVTQFGKPVTLSCSQTLNHNVMYWYQQKSSQAPKLLFHYYDKDFNNEADTPDNFQSRRPNTSFCFLDIRSPGLGDTAMYLCATSRGVVRNEQFFGPGTRLTVL.

This clonotype appeared a few times. The J gene is TRBJ2-7, the V gene TRBV20-1; 11 nucleotides line up with TRBD2. This CDR3 region has 16 residues. Germline loops: CDR1 DFQATT, CDR2 SNEGSKA (reference sequence). With 2 bases clipped from V and 4 bases from J, the junction kept 10 bases outside the gene matches. CDR3 in amino acids: CSARPGGTSGLYEQYF. In DNA form, the CDR3 reads TGCAGTGCTAGACCCGGGGGGACTAGCGGCCTGTACGAGCAGTACTTC.

This clonotype was seen at least ten times. The CDR3 DNA is TGTGCTAGTCACCAGCTAACGGGGGGGCTGAGTGGAAACACCATATATTTT. Its translation is CASHQLTGGLSGNTIYF. This chain joins TRBV12-5 and TRBJ1-3, with D perhaps TRBD1 (6 bases). Germline CDR1 reads LGHNT; CDR2 reads FRNRAP. The CDR3 contains 17 residues. Trimming removed 8 bases from V and 3 bases from J, with 23 bases in between.